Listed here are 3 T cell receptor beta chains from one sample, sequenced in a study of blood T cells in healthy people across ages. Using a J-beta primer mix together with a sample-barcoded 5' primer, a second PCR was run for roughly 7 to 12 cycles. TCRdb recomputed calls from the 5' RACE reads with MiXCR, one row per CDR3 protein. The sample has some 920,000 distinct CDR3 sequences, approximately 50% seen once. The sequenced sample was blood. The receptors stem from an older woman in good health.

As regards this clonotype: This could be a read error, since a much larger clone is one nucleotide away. The CDR3 region is CASRRQGAPEQYF. The CDR3 bases are TGCGCCAGCAGGAGACAGGGGGCCCCCGAGCAGTACTTC. The rearrangement joins TRBV10-2 to TRBJ2-7; 10 bases are shared with TRBD1. The V and J ends lost 6 bases and 6 bases, in that order; junction bases with no gene match: 5. Germline CDR1 WSHSY, CDR2 SAAADI. The CDR3 is 13 residues long.

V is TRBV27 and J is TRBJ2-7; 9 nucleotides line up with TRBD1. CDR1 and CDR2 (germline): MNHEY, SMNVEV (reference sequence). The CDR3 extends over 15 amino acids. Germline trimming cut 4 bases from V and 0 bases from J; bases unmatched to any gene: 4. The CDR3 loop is CASSSQGALSYEQYF. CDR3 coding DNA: TGTGCCAGCAGTTCACAGGGGGCCCTCTCCTACGAGCAGTACTTC.

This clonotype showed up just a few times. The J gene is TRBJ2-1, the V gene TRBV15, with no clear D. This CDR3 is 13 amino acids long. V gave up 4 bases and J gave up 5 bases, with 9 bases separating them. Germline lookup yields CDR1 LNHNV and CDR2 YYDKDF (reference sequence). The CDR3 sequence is CATSKDRHNEQFF. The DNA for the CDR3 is TGTGCCACCAGCAAAGATCGTCACAATGAGCAGTTCTTC. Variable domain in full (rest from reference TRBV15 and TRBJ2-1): DAMVIQNPRYQVTQFGKPVTLSCSQTLNHNVMYWYQQKSSQAPKLLFHYYDKDFNNEADTPDNFQSRRPNTSFCFLDIRSPGLGDTAMYLCATSKDRHNEQFFGPGTRLTVL.